This T cell receptor beta chain was profiled in a study of human T cells and chemical hapten exposure. Study-wide context: Upper-back patch tests with 0.01% DPC were read at 6 days.

The library put unique molecular identifiers onto individual cDNA molecules. How the authors handled the data: There were a median of roughly 100,000 TCRs per sample, with a range from about 20,000 to 700,000. In TCRdb, the RACE reads were re-called with MiXCR into one record per CDR3 protein. Here the V and J calls rest on TCRdb's processing, not on the authors' analysis. The data hold approximately 350,000 distinct CDR3 sequences, with around 7% observed a single time. Noted time point: patch test 1, 2 weeks after DPC sensitization. Sample treatment: therapeutic diphenylcyclopropenone sensitization with weekly scalp DPC. Donation of samples came from alopecia patients who were 18 to 70 years old and suitable for DPC. This clonotype was seen a few times. The CDR3 is made up of 15 amino acids. Germline-derived CDR1 and CDR2 are LGHDT and YNNKEL (reference sequence). V was pared by 5 bases and J by 3 bases, with 9 bases of the junction left unmatched.

This sequence joins TRBV3-1 and TRBJ2-7, with 8 bases identical to TRBD1. The receptor comes from a woman aged 18-29 years with alopecia areata. Some clones in this sample may be carry-over from other donors' samples. Material: whole blood, obtained in connection with sensitization to the hapten diphenylcyclopropenone (DPC). CDR3 nucleotides: TGTGCCAGCAGCGGGACCGGGACAGGACTCTACGAGCAGTACTTC. It yields the protein CASSGTGTGLYEQYF.